These T cell receptor beta chains were read from a single sample in a study of beta chain features in type 1 diabetes. Clones were sequenced by immunoSEQ multiplex PCR, and TCRdb holds only the in-frame ones, with some missing. This table has a few hundred thousand clones, approximately 24% appearing once. Material: naive CD4+ T cells from blood. Receptor source: a young woman with type 1 diabetes. Each CDR3 is given without its conserved first and last residue. Each record gives: V gene, CDR3 length, clone size, J gene, CDR3 protein. Clone size, where shown, is once, few, many, or a class for clones that have expanded.

V gene: TRBV9
CDR3 length: 14
clone size: -
J gene: TRBJ2-3
CDR3 protein: ASSVAGGRAVDTQY

V gene: TRBV23-1
CDR3 length: 11
clone size: few
J gene: TRBJ2-5
CDR3 protein: ASSPHGVETQY

V gene: TRBV7-8
CDR3 length: 15
clone size: -
J gene: TRBJ2-1
CDR3 protein: ASTPAIAGEGRDEQF

V gene: TRBV4-1
CDR3 length: 14
clone size: -
J gene: TRBJ1-2
CDR3 protein: ASSQALTGVNYGYT

V gene: TRBV7-3
CDR3 length: 14
clone size: few
J gene: TRBJ2-1
CDR3 protein: ASSRAAGSSYNEQF

V gene: TRBV20-1
CDR3 length: 8
clone size: -
J gene: TRBJ2-7
CDR3 protein: SAGSYEQY

V gene: TRBV6-5
CDR3 length: 12
clone size: -
J gene: TRBJ2-7
CDR3 protein: ASSYSTGIYEQY

V gene: TRBV29-1
CDR3 length: 8
clone size: -
J gene: TRBJ2-7
CDR3 protein: SVISYEQY

V gene: TRBV4-2
CDR3 length: 11
clone size: -
J gene: TRBJ2-7
CDR3 protein: ASSQRGSNEQY

V gene: TRBV9
CDR3 length: 14
clone size: once
J gene: TRBJ2-1
CDR3 protein: ASSQSGGGTYNEQF

V gene: TRBV18
CDR3 length: 12
clone size: -
J gene: TRBJ2-3
CDR3 protein: ASSLGAGTDTQY

V gene: TRBV5-1
CDR3 length: 12
clone size: -
J gene: TRBJ2-1
CDR3 protein: ASSFTSGRGEQF

V gene: TRBV25-1
CDR3 length: 13
clone size: -
J gene: TRBJ2-5
CDR3 protein: ASSPTDRAKETQY

V gene: TRBV29-1
CDR3 length: 10
clone size: -
J gene: TRBJ1-2
CDR3 protein: SVEEANYGYT

V gene: TRBV11-3
CDR3 length: 11
clone size: -
J gene: TRBJ2-5
CDR3 protein: ASSPQYRETQY

V gene: TRBV7-2
CDR3 length: 12
clone size: few
J gene: TRBJ1-5
CDR3 protein: ASSSPQGSQPQH

V gene: TRBV6-5
CDR3 length: 10
clone size: -
J gene: TRBJ2-1
CDR3 protein: ASSRGGGSRI

V gene: TRBV7-2
CDR3 length: 13
clone size: few
J gene: TRBJ2-1
CDR3 protein: ASSLVAREGGEQF

V gene: TRBV9
CDR3 length: 13
clone size: -
J gene: TRBJ2-1
CDR3 protein: ASSVTGVSYNEQF

V gene: TRBV5-1
CDR3 length: 12
clone size: few
J gene: TRBJ1-2
CDR3 protein: ASSPPRDNYGYT

V gene: TRBV7-9
CDR3 length: 12
clone size: few
J gene: TRBJ1-1
CDR3 protein: ASSLLLAYTEAF

V gene: TRBV4-2
CDR3 length: 13
clone size: -
J gene: TRBJ1-1
CDR3 protein: ASSQEGAANTEAF

V gene: TRBV29-1
CDR3 length: 11
clone size: -
J gene: TRBJ2-7
CDR3 protein: SVEIAGQYEQY

V gene: TRBV2
CDR3 length: 10
clone size: few
J gene: TRBJ1-1
CDR3 protein: ASRETVTEAF

V gene: TRBV4-2
CDR3 length: 10
clone size: -
J gene: TRBJ1-1
CDR3 protein: ASSRPPGEAF

V gene: TRBV10-2
CDR3 length: 14
clone size: few
J gene: TRBJ2-1
CDR3 protein: ASSEAGTSGSNEQF

V gene: TRBV7-9
CDR3 length: 12
clone size: few
J gene: TRBJ2-5
CDR3 protein: ASSPKGGPGTQY

V gene: TRBV9
CDR3 length: 11
clone size: few
J gene: TRBJ2-5
CDR3 protein: ASSQSAQETQY

V gene: TRBV30
CDR3 length: 11
clone size: few
J gene: TRBJ2-6
CDR3 protein: AWRTSGANVLT

V gene: TRBV5-1
CDR3 length: 14
clone size: -
J gene: TRBJ1-4
CDR3 protein: ASSLARRSSDEKLF

V gene: TRBV9
CDR3 length: 14
clone size: -
J gene: TRBJ2-1
CDR3 protein: ASSVLAGVGYNEQF

V gene: TRBV29-1
CDR3 length: 10
clone size: -
J gene: TRBJ1-1
CDR3 protein: SVGAVITEAF

V gene: TRBV27
CDR3 length: 11
clone size: -
J gene: TRBJ2-7
CDR3 protein: ASSLLAGYEQY

V gene: TRBV7-6
CDR3 length: 13
clone size: -
J gene: TRBJ2-7
CDR3 protein: ASSSGQGVFYEQY

V gene: TRBV5-1
CDR3 length: 11
clone size: -
J gene: TRBJ2-7
CDR3 protein: ASSLEGAYEQY

V gene: TRBV9
CDR3 length: 11
clone size: few
J gene: TRBJ1-5
CDR3 protein: ASSVAGDQPQH

V gene: TRBV4-1
CDR3 length: 15
clone size: -
J gene: TRBJ2-1
CDR3 protein: ASSPSPAGNSYNEQF

V gene: TRBV9
CDR3 length: 10
clone size: few
J gene: TRBJ2-5
CDR3 protein: ASSHAQETQY

V gene: TRBV5-1
CDR3 length: 16
clone size: -
J gene: TRBJ2-3
CDR3 protein: ASSLAGTSGTYTDTQY

V gene: TRBV25-1
CDR3 length: 11
clone size: few
J gene: TRBJ2-7
CDR3 protein: ASRGQGAYEQY

V gene: TRBV30
CDR3 length: 9
clone size: -
J gene: TRBJ2-3
CDR3 protein: AWAIGDTQY

V gene: TRBV30
CDR3 length: 11
clone size: few
J gene: TRBJ2-7
CDR3 protein: AWVFKGTYEQY

V gene: TRBV9
CDR3 length: 13
clone size: -
J gene: TRBJ2-1
CDR3 protein: ASSVAGLGPNEQF

V gene: TRBV15
CDR3 length: 11
clone size: -
J gene: TRBJ2-1
CDR3 protein: TTSRGAGAQRF

V gene: TRBV30
CDR3 length: 10
clone size: -
J gene: TRBJ1-1
CDR3 protein: AWRSRGAEAF

V gene: TRBV20-1
CDR3 length: 9
clone size: -
J gene: TRBJ2-7
CDR3 protein: SARDRGEQY

V gene: TRBV7-9
CDR3 length: 13
clone size: -
J gene: TRBJ1-1
CDR3 protein: ASSLDRAMNTEAF

V gene: TRBV30
CDR3 length: 11
clone size: -
J gene: TRBJ1-2
CDR3 protein: AWSAGQGYGYT

V gene: TRBV5-1
CDR3 length: 16
clone size: few
J gene: TRBJ2-7
CDR3 protein: ASGIKGTSGRATYEQY

V gene: TRBV28
CDR3 length: 13
clone size: few
J gene: TRBJ2-5
CDR3 protein: ASSFDRDYQETQY

V gene: TRBV29-1
CDR3 length: 11
clone size: -
J gene: TRBJ1-4
CDR3 protein: SVETSTNEKLF